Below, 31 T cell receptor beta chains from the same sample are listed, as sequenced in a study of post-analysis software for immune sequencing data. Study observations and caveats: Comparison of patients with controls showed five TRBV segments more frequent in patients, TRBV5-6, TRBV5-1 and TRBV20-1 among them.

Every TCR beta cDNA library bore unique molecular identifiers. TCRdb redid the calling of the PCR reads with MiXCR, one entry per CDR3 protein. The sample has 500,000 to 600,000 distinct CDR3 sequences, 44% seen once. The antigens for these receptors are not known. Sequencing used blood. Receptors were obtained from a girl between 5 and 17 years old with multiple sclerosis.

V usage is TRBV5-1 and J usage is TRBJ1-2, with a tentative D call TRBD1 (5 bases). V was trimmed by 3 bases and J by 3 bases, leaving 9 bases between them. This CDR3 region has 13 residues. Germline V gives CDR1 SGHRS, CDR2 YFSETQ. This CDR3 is CASSSREYYGYTF. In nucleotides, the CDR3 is TGCGCCAGCAGCTCCAGGGAGTACTATGGCTACACCTTC. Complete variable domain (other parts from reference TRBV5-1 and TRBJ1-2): KAGVTQTPRYLIKTRGQQVTLSCSPISGHRSVSWYQQTPGQGLQFLFEYFSETQRNKGNFPGRFSGRQFSNSRSEMNVSTLELGDSALYLCASSSREYYGYTFGSGTRLTVV.

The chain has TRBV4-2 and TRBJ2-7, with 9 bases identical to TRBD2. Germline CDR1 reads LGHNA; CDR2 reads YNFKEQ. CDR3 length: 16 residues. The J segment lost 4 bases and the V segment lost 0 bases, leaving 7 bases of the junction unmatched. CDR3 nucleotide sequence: TGTGCCAGCAGCCAAGATCGTAGCGGGAGTTCGTACGAGCAGTACTTC. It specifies CASSQDRSGSSYEQYF.

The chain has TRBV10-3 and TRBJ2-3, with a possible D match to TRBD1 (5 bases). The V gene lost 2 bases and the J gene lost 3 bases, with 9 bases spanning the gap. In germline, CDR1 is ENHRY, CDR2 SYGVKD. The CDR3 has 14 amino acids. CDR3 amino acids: CAISEDPGTDTQYF. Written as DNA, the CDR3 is TGTGCCATCAGTGAGGATCCAGGGACAGATACGCAGTATTTT.

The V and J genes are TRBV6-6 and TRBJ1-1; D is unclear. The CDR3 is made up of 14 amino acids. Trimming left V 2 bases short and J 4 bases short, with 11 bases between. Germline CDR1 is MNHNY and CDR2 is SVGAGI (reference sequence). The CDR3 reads CASSYGSAPTEAFF. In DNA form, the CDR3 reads TGTGCCAGCAGTTACGGAAGTGCCCCCACTGAAGCTTTCTTT.

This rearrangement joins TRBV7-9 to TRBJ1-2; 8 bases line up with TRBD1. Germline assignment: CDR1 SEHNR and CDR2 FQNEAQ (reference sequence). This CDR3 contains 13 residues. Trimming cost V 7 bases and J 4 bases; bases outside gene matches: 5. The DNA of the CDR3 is TGTGCCAGCACCGACAGGGGTACCTATGGCTACACCTTC. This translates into CASTDRGTYGYTF.

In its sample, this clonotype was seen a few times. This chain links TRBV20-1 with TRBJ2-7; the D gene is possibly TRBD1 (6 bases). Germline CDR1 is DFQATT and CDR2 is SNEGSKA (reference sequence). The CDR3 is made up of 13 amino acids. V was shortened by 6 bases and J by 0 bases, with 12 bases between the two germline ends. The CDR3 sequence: CSARRDTSYEQYF. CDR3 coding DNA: TGCAGTGCCCGCCGGGACACCTCCTACGAGCAGTACTTC.

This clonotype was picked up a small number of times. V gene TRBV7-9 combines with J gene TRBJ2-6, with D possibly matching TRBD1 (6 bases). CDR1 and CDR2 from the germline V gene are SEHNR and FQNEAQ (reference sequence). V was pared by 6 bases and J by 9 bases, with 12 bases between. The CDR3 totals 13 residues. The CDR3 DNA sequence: TGTGCCAGCAGTTCAACAGGGTTCAACGTCCTGACTTTC. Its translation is CASSSTGFNVLTF.

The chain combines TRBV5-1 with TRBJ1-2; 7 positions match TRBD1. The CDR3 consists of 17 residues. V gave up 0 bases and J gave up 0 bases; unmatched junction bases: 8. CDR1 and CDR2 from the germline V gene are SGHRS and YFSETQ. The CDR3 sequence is CASSLGFRDSPNYGYTF. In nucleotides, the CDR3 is TGCGCCAGCAGCTTGGGGTTCCGGGACAGCCCTAACTATGGCTACACCTTC. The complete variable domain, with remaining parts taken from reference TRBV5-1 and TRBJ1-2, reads KAGVTQTPRYLIKTRGQQVTLSCSPISGHRSVSWYQQTPGQGLQFLFEYFSETQRNKGNFPGRFSGRQFSNSRSEMNVSTLELGDSALYLCASSLGFRDSPNYGYTFGSGTRLTVV.

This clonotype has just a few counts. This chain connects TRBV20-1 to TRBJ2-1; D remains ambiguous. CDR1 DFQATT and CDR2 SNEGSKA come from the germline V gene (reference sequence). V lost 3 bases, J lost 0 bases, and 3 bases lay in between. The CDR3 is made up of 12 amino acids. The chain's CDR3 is CSASISYNEQFF. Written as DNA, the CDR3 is TGCAGTGCTAGCATCTCCTACAATGAGCAGTTCTTC.

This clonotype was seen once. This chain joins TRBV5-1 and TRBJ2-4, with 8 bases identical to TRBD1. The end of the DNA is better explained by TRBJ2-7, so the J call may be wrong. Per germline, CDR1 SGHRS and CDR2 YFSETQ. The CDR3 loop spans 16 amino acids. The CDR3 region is CASSTEDRAVDYEQYF. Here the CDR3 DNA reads TGCGCCAGCAGCACAGAGGACAGGGCGGTCGACTACGAGCAGTACTTC.

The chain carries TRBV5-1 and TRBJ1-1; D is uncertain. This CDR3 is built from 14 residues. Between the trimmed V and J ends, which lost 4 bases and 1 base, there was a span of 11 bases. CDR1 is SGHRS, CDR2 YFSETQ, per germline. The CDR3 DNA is TGCGCCAGCAGCGATGACCCTGGGAACACTGAAGCTTTCTTT. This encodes CASSDDPGNTEAFF.

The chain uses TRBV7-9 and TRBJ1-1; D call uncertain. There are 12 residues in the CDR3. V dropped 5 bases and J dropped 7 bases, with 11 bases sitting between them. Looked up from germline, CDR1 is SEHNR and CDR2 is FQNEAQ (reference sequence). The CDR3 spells CASSHDKGEAFF. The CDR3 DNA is TGTGCCAGCAGCCACGACAAGGGTGAAGCTTTCTTT.

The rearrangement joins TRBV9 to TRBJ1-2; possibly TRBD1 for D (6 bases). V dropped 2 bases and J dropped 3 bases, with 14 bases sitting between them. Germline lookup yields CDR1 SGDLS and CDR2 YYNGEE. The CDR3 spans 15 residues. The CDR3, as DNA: TGTGCCAGCAGCGTCGAGAACGCAGGGGACTATGGCTACACCTTC. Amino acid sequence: CASSVENAGDYGYTF.

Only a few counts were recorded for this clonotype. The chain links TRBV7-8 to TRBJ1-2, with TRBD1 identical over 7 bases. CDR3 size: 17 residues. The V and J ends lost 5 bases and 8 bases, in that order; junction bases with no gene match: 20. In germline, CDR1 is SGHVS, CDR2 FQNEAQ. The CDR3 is CASSPSFQGDRVQGYTF. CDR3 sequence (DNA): TGTGCCAGCAGCCCTAGTTTTCAAGGAGACAGGGTACAAGGCTACACCTTC. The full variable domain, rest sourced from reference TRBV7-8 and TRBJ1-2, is GAGVSQSPRYKVAKRGQDVALRCDPISGHVSLFWYQQALGQGPEFLTYFQNEAQLDKSGLPSDRFFAERPEGSVSTLKIQRTQQEDSAVYLCASSPSFQGDRVQGYTFGSGTRLTVV.

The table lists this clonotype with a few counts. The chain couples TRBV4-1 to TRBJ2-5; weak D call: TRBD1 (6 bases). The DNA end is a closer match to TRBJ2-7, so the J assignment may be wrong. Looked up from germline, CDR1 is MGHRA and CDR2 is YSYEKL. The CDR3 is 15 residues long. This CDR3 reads CASSQVPGTSYEQYF. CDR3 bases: TGCGCCAGCAGCCAAGTTCCAGGGACATCCTACGAGCAGTACTTC.

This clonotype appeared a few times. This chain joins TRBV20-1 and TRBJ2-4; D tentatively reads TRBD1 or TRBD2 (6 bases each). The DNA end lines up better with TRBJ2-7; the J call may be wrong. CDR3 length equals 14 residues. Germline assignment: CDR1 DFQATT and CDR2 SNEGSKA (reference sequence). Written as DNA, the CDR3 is TGCAGTGTTGGAGGGGGACCGGCGGCCTACGAGCAGTACTTC. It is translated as CSVGGGPAAYEQYF.

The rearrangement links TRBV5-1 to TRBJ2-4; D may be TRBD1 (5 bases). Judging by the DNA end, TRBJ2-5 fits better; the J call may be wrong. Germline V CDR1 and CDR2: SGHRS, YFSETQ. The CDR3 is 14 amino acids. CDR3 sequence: CASSKGVNRETQYF. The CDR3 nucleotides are TGCGCCAGCAGCAAAGGGGTAAATAGAGAGACCCAGTACTTC.

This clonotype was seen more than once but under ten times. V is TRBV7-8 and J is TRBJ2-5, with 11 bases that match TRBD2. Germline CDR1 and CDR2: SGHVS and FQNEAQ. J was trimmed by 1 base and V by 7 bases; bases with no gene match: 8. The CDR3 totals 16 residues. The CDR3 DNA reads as TGTGCCAGCACCCTAGGTCTAGCGGGAGGCCAAGAGACCCAGTACTTC. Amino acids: CASTLGLAGGQETQYF.

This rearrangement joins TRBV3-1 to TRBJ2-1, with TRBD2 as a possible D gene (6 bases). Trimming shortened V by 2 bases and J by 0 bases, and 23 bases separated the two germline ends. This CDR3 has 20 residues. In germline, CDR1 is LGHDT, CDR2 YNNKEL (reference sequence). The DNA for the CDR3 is TGTGCCAGCAGCCAAAGGAGCGGGTGGACTACCCTCGGCTCCTACAATGAGCAGTTCTTC. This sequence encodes CASSQRSGWTTLGSYNEQFF.

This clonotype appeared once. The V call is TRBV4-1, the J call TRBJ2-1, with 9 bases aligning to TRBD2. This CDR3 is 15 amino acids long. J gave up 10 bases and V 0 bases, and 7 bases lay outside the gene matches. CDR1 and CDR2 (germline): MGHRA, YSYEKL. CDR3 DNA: TGCGCCAGCAGCCAAGACGGTAGCGGGAGAGGGGAGCAGTTCTTC. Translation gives CASSQDGSGRGEQFF.

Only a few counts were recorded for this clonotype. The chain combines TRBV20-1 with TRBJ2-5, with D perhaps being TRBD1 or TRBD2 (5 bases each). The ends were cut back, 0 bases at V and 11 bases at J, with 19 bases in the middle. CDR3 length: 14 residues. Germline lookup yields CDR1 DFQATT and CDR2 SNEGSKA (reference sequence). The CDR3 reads CSARDAGAGVQQYF. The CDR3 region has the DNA TGCAGTGCTAGAGATGCCGGGGCAGGCGTGCAGCAGTACTTC.

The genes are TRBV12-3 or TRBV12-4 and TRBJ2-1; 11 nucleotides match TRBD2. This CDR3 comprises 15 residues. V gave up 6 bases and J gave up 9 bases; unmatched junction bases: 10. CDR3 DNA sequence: TGTGCCAGCAGCCCAAGAACTAGCGGGAGATTTGAGCAGTTCTTC. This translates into CASSPRTSGRFEQFF.

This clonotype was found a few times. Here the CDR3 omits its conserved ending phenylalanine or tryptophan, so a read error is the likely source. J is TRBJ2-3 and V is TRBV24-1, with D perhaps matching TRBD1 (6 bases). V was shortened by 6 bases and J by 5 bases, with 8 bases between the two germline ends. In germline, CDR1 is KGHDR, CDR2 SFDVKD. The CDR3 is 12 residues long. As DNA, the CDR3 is TGTGCCACCAGTTACAGGGAAGATACGCAGTATTTG. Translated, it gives CATSYREDTQYL.

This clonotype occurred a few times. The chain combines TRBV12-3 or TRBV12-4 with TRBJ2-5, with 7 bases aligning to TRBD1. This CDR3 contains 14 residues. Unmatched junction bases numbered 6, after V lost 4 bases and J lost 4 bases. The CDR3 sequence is CASSCKGAGETQYF. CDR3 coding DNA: TGTGCCAGCAGTTGTAAGGGGGCTGGAGAGACCCAGTACTTC.

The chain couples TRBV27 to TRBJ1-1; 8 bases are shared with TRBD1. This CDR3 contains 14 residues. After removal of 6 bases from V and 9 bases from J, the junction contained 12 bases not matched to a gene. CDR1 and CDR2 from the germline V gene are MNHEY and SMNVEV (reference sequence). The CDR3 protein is CASSPGQAKWKAFF. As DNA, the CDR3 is TGTGCCAGCAGCCCGGGACAGGCCAAGTGGAAAGCTTTCTTT.

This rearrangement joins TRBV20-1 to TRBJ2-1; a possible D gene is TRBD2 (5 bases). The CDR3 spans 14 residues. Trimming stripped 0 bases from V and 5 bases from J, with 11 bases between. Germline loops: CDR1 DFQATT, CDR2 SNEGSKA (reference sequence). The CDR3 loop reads CSAREGGLNNEQFF. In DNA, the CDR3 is TGCAGTGCTAGAGAGGGCGGGTTGAACAATGAGCAGTTCTTC.

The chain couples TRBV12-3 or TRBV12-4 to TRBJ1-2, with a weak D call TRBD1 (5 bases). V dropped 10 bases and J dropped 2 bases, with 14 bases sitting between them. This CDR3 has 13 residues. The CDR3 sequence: CATSGPGNYGYTF. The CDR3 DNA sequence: TGTGCCACCTCAGGGCCTGGGAACTATGGCTACACCTTC.

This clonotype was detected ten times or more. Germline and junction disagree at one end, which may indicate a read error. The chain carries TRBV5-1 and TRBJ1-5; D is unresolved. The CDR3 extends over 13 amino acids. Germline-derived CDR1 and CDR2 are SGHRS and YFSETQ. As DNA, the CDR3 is TGTGCCAGCAGTTTAAGCGGGAATCAGCCCCAGCATTTT. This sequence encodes CASSLSGNQPQHF.

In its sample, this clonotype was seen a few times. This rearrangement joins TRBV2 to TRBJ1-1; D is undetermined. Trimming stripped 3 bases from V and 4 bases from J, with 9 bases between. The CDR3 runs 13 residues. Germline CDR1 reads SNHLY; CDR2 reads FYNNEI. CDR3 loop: CASSDNGVTEAFF. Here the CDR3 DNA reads TGTGCCAGCAGTGATAACGGTGTCACTGAAGCTTTCTTT.

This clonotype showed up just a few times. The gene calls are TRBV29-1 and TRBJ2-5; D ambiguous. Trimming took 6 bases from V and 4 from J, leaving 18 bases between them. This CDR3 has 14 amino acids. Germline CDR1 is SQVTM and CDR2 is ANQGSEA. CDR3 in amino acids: CSVAPVVKLETQYF. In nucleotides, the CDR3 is TGCAGCGTGGCCCCCGTTGTAAAGTTAGAGACCCAGTACTTC.

The CDR3 region is CASSLARETSGGRDTDTQYF. The DNA for the CDR3 is TGTGCCAGCAGCTTAGCCAGGGAGACTAGCGGGGGGCGAGACACAGATACGCAGTATTTT. The chain is built from TRBV7-8 and TRBJ2-3; TRBD2 agrees at 13 bases. The CDR3 spans 20 residues. With V trimmed by 0 bases and J by 2 bases, 11 bases remained unmatched. The germline CDR1 and CDR2 sequences are SGHVS and FQNEAQ.